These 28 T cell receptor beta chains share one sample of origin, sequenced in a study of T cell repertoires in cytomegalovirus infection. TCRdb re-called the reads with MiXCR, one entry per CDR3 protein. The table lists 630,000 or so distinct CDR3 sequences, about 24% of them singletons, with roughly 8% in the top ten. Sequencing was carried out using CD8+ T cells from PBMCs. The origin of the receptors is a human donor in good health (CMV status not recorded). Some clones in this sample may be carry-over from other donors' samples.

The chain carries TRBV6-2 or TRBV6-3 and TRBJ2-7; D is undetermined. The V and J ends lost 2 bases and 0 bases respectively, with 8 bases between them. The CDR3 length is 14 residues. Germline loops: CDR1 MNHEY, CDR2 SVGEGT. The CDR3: CASSYGRLSYEQYV. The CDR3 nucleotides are TGTGCCAGCAGTTACGGTCGGCTCTCCTACGAGCAGTACGTC.

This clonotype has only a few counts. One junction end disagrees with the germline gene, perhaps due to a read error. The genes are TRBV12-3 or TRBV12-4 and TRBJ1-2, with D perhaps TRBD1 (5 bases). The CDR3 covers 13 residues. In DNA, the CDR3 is TGTGCCAGCAGTTTCACCATCAGGGACCTTGGTTCCTTC. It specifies CASSFTIRDLGSF.

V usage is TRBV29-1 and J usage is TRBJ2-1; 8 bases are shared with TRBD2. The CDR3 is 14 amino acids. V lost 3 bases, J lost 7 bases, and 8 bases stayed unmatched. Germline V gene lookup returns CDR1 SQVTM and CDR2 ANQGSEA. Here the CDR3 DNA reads TGCAGCGTTGAGGGGGGATCGGGGGGGAATGAGCAGTTCTTC. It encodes CSVEGGSGGNEQFF.

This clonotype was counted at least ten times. The CDR3 DNA reads TGTGCCAGCAGCACGGGACAGGGGCCATATCAGCCCCAGCATTTT. It encodes CASSTGQGPYQPQHF. The rearrangement joins TRBV7-2 to TRBJ1-5, with 10 bases aligning to TRBD1. Germline V gene sequence: CDR1 SGHTA, CDR2 FQGNSA. After removal of 5 bases from V and 5 bases from J, the junction contained 6 bases not matched to a gene. This CDR3 has 15 amino acids.

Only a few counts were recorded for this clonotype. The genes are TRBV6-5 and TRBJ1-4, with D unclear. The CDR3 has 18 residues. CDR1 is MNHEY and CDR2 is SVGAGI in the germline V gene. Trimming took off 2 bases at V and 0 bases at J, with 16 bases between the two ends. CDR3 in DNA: TGTGCCAGCAGTTACAAGTCTTGGTCCTGGGCAACTAATGAAAAACTGTTTTTT. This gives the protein CASSYKSWSWATNEKLFF.

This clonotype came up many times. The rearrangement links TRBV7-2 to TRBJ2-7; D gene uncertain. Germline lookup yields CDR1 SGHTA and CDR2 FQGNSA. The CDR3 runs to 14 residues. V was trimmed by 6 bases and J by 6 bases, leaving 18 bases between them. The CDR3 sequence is CASRPTTVWGEQYF. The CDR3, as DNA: TGTGCCAGCAGACCCACTACCGTTTGGGGCGAGCAGTACTTC.

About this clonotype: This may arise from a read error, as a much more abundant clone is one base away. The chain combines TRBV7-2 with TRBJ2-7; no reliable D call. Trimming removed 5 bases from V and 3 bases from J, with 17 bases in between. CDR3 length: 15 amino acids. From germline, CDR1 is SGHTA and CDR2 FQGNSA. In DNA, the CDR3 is TGTGCCAGCAGCCCCGTAACACGGAGATTCTACGAGCAGTACTTC. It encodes CASSPVTRRFYEQYF.

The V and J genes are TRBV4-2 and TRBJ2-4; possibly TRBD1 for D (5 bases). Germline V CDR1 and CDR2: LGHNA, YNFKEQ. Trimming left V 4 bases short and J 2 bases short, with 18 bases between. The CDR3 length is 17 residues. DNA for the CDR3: TGTGCCAGCAGCCCCACTAAGACAGCTGGTCCCAAAAACATTCAGTACTTC. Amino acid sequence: CASSPTKTAGPKNIQYF.

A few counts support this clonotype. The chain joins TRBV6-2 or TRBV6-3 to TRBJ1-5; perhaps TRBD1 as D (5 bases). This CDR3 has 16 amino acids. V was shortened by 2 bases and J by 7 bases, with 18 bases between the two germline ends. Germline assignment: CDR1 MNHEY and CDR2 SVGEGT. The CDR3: CASSYDFTGAGQPQHF. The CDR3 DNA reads TGTGCCAGCAGTTACGATTTTACAGGAGCTGGACAGCCCCAGCATTTT.

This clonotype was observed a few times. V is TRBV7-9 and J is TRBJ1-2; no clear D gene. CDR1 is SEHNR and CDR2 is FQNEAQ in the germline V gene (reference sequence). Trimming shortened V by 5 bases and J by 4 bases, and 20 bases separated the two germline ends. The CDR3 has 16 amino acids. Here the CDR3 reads CASSHLPELSTYGYTF. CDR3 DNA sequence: TGTGCCAGCAGCCATCTCCCGGAGCTTTCGACCTATGGCTACACCTTC.

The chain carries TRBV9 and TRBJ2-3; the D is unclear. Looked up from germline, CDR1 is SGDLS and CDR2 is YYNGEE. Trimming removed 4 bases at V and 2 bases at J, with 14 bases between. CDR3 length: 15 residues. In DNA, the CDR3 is TGTGCCAGCAGCCGGACCTTCGAGGCCACAGATACGCAGTATTTT. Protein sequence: CASSRTFEATDTQYF.

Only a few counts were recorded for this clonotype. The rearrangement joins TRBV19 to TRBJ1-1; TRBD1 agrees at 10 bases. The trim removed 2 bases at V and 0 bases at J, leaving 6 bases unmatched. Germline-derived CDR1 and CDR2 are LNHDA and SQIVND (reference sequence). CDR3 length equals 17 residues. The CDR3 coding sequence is TGTGCCAGTAGTATATCGGGGACAGGGGCTATGAACACTGAAGCTTTCTTT. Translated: CASSISGTGAMNTEAFF.

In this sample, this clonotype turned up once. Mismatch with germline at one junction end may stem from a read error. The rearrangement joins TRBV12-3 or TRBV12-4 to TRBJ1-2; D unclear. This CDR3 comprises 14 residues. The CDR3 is CVSCCEQTGWSYTF. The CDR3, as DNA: TGTGTCAGCTGTTGCGAACAGACTGGGTGGAGCTACACCTTC.

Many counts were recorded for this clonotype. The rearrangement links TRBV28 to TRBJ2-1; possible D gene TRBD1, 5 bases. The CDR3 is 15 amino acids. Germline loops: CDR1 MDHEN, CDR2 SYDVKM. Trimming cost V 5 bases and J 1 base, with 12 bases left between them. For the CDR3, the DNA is TGTGCCAGCAGTCGAAGGGGTGGGTCCTACAATGAGCAGTTCTTC. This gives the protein CASSRRGGSYNEQFF.

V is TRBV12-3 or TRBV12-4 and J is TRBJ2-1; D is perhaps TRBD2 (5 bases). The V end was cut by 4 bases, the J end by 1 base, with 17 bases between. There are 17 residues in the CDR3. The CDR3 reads CASSSSGWGRSYNEQFF. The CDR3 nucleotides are TGTGCCAGCAGTTCCTCGGGGTGGGGTAGGTCCTACAATGAGCAGTTCTTC.

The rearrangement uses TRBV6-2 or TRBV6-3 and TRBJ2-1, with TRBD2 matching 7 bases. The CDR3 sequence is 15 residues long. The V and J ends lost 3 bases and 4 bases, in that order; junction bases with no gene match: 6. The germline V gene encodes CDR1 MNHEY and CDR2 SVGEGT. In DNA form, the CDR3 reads TGTGCCAGCAGTTATGGCATAGCGGGTTACAATGAGCAGTTCTTC. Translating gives CASSYGIAGYNEQFF.

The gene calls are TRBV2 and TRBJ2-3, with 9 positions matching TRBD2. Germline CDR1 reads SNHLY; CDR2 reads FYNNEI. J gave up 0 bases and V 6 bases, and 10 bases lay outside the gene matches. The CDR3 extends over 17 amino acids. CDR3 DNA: TGTGCCAGCAGGCCGGACATTCTAGCGGGGAGCACAGATACGCAGTATTTT. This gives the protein CASRPDILAGSTDTQYF.

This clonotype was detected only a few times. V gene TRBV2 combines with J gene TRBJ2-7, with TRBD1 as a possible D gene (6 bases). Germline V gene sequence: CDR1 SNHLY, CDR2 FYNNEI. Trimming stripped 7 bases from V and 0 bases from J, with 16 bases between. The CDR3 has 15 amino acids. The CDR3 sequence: CASTRTAPSSYEQYF. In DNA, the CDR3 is TGTGCCAGCACGAGGACAGCGCCAAGCTCCTACGAGCAGTACTTC.

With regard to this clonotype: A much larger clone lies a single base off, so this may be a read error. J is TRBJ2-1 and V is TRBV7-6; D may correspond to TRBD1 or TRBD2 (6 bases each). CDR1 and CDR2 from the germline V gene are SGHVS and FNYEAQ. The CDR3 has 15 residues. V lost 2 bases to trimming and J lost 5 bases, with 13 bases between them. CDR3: CASSLRGEGHNEQFF. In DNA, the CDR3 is TGTGCCAGCAGCTTAAGGGGGGAAGGTCACAATGAGCAGTTCTTC.

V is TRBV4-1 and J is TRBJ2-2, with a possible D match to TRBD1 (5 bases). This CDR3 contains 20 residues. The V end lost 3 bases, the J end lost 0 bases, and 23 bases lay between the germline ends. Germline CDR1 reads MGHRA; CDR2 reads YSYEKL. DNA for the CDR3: TGCGCCAGCAGCCATCCCACTTCGACAGCCCTAAGCCCGAACACCGGGGAGCTGTTTTTT. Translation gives CASSHPTSTALSPNTGELFF.

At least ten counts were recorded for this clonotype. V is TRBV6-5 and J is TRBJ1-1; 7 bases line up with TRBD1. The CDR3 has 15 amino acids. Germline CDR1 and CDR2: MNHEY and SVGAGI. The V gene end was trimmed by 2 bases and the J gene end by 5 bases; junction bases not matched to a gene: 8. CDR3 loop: CASSYEPQGYTEAFF. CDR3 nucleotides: TGTGCCAGCAGTTACGAGCCACAGGGGTATACTGAAGCTTTCTTT.

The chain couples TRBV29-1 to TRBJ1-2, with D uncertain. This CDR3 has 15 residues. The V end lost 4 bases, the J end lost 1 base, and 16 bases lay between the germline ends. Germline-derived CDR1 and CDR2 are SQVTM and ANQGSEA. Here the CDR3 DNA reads TGCAGCGTTGTGCCCGTGGAGGCGGGTAACTATGGCTACACCTTC. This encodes CSVVPVEAGNYGYTF.

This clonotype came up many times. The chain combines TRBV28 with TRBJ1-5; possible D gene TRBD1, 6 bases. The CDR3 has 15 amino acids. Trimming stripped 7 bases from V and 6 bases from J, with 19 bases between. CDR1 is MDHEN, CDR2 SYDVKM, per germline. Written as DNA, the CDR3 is TGTGCCAGCACCCATGAAATAGGGGGGGGTCAGCCCCAGCATTTT. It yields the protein CASTHEIGGGQPQHF. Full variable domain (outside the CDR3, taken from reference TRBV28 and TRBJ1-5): DVKVTQSSRYLVKRTGEKVFLECVQDMDHENMFWYRQDPGLGLRLIYFSYDVKMKEKGDIPEGYSVSREKKERFSLILESASTNQTSMYLCASTHEIGGGQPQHFGDGTRLSIL.

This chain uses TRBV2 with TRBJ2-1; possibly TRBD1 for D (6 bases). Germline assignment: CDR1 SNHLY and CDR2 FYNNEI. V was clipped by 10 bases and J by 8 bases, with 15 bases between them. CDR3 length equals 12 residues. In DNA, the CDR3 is TGTGCCAAAACCACACAGGGCGATGAGCAGTTCTTC. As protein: CAKTTQGDEQFF.

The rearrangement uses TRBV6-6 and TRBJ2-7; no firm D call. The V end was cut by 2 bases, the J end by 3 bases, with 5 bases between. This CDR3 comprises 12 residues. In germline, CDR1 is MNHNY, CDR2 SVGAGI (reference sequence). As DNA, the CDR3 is TGTGCCAGCAGTTACGTCAACTACGAGCAGTACTTC. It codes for CASSYVNYEQYF.

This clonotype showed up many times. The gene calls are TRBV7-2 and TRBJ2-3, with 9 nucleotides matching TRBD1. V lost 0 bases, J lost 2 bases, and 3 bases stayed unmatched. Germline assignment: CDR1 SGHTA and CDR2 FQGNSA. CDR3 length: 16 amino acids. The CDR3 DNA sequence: TGTGCCAGCAGCTTAGCGACAGGGGGTTCCACAGATACGCAGTATTTT. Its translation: CASSLATGGSTDTQYF. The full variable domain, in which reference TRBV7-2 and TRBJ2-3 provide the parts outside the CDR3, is GAGVSQSPSNKVTEKGKDVELRCDPISGHTALYWYRQSLGQGLEFLIYFQGNSAPDKSGLPSDRFSAERTGGSVSTLTIQRTQQEDSAVYLCASSLATGGSTDTQYFGPGTRLTVL.

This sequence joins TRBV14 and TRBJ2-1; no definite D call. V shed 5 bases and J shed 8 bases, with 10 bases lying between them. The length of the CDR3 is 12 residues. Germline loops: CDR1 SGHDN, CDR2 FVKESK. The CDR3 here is CASSEFVHEQFF. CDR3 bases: TGTGCCAGCAGCGAATTTGTCCATGAGCAGTTCTTC. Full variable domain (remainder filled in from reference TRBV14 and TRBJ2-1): EAGVTQFPSHSVIEKGQTVTLRCDPISGHDNLYWYRRVMGKEIKFLLHFVKESKQDESGMPNNRFLAERTGGTYSTLKVQPAELEDSGVYFCASSEFVHEQFFGPGTRLTVL.

The CDR3 coding sequence is TGCGCCAGCAGCTTGGGTCCCCAGGGAGGCTACAATGAGCAGTTCTTC. Translating it yields CASSLGPQGGYNEQFF. The rearrangement joins TRBV5-1 to TRBJ2-1, with a tentative D call TRBD2 (6 bases). This CDR3 spans 16 amino acids. Trimming removed 0 bases at V and 3 bases at J, with 13 bases between. The V gene's germline CDR1 is SGHRS and CDR2 YFSETQ.